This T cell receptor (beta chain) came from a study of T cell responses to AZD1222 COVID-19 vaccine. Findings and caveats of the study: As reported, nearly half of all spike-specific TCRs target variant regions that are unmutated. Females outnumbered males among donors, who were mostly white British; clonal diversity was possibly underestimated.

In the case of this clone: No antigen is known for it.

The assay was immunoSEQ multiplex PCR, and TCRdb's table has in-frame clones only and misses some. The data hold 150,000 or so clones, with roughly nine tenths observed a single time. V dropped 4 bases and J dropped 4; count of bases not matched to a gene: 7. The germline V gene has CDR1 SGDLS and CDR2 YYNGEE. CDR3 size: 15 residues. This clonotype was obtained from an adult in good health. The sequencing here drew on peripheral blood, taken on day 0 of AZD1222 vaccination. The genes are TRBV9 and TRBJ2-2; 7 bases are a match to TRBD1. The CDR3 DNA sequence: TGTGCCAGCAGCCTGAGACAGGGAGTCACCGGGGAGCTGTTTTTT. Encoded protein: CASSLRQGVTGELFF.